This T cell receptor (beta chain) was found in a study of beta chain features in type 1 diabetes. Reverse transcribing all isolated RNA meant expressed TCRB transcripts were sequenced. Here immunoSEQ multiplex PCR was the method, and the copy in TCRdb shows in-frame clones only, minus some. The sample records a few hundred thousand clones, over 8.5% being singletons. The table lists this clone with a few counts. Antigen: not known. Other DNA sequences within the sample encode an identical CDR3. Study observations and caveats: A moderate, significant TCRB CDR3 shortening appeared in type 1 diabetes across four CD4+ subsets.

Sequenced sample: central memory CD4+ T cells from blood. The TCR originated in a man aged 25-40 years with type 1 diabetes.

The CDR3 DNA follows: TGTGCCAGCTCACCGGGAGGCCCAGATACGCAGTATTTT. Its translation is CASSPGGPDTQYF. This chain connects TRBV18 to TRBJ2-3; a possible D gene is TRBD2 (6 bases). Between the trimmed V and J ends, which lost 3 bases and 4 bases, there was a span of 8 bases. CDR1 KGHSH and CDR2 LQKENI come from the germline V gene. The CDR3 runs to 13 residues.